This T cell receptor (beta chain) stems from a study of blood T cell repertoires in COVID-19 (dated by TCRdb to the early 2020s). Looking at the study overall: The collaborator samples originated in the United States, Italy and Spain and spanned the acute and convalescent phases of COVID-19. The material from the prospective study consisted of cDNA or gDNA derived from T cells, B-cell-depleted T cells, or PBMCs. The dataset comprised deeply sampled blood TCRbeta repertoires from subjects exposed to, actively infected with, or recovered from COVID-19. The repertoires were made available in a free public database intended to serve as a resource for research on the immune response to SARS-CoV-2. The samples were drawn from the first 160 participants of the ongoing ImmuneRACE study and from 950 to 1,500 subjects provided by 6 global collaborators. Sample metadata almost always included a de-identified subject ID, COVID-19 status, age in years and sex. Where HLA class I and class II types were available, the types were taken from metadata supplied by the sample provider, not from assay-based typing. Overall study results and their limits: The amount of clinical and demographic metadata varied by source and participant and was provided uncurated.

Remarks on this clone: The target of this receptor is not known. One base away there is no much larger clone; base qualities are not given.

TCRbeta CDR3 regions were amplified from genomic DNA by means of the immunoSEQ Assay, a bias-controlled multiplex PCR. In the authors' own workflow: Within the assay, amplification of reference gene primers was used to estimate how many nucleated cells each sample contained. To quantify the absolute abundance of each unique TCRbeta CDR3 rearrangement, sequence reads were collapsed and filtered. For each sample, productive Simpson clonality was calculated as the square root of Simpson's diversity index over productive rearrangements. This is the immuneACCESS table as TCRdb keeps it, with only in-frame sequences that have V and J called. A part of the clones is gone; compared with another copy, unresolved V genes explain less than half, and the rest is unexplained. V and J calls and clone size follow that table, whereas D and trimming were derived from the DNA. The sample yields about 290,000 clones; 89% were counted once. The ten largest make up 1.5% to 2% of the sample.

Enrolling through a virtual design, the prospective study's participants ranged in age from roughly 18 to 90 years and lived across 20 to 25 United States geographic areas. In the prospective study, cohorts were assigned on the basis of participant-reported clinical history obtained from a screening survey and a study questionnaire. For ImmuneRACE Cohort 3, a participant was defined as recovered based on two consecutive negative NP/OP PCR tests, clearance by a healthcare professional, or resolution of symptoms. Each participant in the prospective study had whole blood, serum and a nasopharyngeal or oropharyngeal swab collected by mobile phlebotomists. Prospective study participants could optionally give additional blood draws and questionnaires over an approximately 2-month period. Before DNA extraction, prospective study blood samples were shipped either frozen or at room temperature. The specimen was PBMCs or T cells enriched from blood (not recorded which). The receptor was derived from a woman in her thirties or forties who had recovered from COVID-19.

The DNA sequence reads TGTGCCAGCAGACCTAGCGGGAGGGCTCACAATGAGCAGTTCTTC. Its product reads: CASRPSGRAHNEQFF. The chain couples TRBV6-5 to TRBJ2-1, with 12 middle bases fitting TRBD2. Including cysteine and phenylalanine, the CDR3 has 15 amino acids. Kept here is only the CDR3 DNA, which spans 45 bases and is read in frame from base 1. Clipping removes 6 bases from V and 5 bases from J, with 5 as the unmatched junction base count. CDR1 and CDR2 are read off the germline V gene as MNHEY and SVGAGI.